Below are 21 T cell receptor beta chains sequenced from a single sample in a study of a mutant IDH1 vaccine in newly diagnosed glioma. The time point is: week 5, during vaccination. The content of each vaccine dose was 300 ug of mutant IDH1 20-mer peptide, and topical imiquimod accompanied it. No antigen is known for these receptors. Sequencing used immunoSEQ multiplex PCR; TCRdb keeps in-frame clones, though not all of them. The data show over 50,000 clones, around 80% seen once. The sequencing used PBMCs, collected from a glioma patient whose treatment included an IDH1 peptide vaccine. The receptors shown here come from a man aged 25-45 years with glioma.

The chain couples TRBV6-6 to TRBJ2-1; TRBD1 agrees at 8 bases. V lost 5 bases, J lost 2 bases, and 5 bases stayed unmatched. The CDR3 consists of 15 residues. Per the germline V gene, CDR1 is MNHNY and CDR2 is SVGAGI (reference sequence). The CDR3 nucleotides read TGTGCCAGCAGTCCTAACAGGGGGACCTACAATGAGCAGTTCTTC. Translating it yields CASSPNRGTYNEQFF.

The CDR3 sequence is CASSIAAAASNEKLFF. For the CDR3, the DNA is TGTGCCAGTAGTATAGCGGCCGCGGCATCTAATGAAAAACTGTTTTTT. The gene calls are TRBV19 and TRBJ1-4; D remains ambiguous. Germline V gene sequence: CDR1 LNHDA, CDR2 SQIVND (reference sequence). CDR3 size: 16 residues. The ends were cut back, 1 base at V and 3 bases at J, with 12 bases in the middle. Full variable domain (rest looked up from reference TRBV19 and TRBJ1-4): DGGITQSPKYLFRKEGQNVTLSCEQNLNHDAMYWYRQDPGQGLRLIYYSQIVNDFQKGDIAEGYSVSREKKESFPLTVTSAQKNPTAFYLCASSIAAAASNEKLFFGSGTQLSVL.

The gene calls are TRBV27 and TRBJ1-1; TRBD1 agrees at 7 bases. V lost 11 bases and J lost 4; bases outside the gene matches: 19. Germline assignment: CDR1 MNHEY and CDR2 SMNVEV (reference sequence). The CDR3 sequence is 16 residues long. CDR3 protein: CAAKGDRVPDGTEAFF. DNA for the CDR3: TGTGCCGCCAAAGGCGACAGGGTCCCTGATGGCACTGAAGCTTTCTTT.

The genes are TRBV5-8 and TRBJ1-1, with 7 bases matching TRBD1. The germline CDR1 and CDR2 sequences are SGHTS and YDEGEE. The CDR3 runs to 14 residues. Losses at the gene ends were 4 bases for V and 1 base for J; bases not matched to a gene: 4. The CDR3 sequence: CASSRQGWNTEAFF. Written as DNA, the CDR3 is TGTGCCAGCAGCCGACAGGGATGGAACACTGAAGCTTTCTTT.

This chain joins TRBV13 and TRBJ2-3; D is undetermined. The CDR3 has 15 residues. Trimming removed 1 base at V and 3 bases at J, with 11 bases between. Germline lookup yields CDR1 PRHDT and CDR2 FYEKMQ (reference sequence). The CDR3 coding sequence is TGTGCCAGCAGCTTAGAGGCCCCAATTACAGATACGCAGTATTTT. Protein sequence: CASSLEAPITDTQYF.

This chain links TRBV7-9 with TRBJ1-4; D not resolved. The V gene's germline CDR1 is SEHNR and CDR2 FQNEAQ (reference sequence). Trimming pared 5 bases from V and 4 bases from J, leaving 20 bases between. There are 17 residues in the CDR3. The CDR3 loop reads CASSPRIGPPVNEKLFF. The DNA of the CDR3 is TGTGCCAGCAGCCCTCGAATAGGCCCGCCAGTTAATGAAAAACTGTTTTTT.

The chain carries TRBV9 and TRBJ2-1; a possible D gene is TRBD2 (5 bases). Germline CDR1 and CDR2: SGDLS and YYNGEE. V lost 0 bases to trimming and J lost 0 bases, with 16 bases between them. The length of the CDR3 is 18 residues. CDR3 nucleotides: TGTGCCAGCAGCGTAGAAGGAGTGAGGGCCAGCTCCTACAATGAGCAGTTCTTC. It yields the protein CASSVEGVRASSYNEQFF.

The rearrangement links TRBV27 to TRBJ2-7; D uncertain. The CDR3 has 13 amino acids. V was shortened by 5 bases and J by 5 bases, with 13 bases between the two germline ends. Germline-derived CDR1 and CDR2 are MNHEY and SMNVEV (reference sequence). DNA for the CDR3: TGTGCCAGCAGTCCGCCGGCAGCAGACGAGCAGTACTTC. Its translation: CASSPPAADEQYF.

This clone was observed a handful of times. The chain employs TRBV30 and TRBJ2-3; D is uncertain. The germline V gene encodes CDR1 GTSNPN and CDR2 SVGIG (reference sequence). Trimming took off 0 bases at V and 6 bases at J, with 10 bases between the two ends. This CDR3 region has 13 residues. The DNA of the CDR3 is TGTGCCTGGAGTGTACGAAGGGCCGATACGCAGTATTTT. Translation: CAWSVRRADTQYF.

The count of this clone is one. CDR3 coding DNA: TGTGCCAGCAGTCCGGGAGGAGGGTTTTTTGGCTACACCTTC. This encodes CASSPGGGFFGYTF. The chain employs TRBV28 and TRBJ1-2; no clear D gene. The CDR3 is made up of 14 amino acids. V was shortened by 5 bases and J by 7 bases, with 17 bases between the two germline ends. CDR1 and CDR2 from the germline V gene are MDHEN and SYDVKM.

The CDR3 protein is CASSMKGAGANYGYTF. The CDR3 nucleotides are TGTGCCAGCAGCATGAAAGGGGCAGGAGCTAACTATGGCTACACCTTC. The chain carries TRBV5-4 and TRBJ1-2; possibly TRBD1 for D (5 bases). The CDR3 consists of 16 residues. Germline V gene data show CDR1 as SGHNT and CDR2 as YYREEE (reference sequence). V lost 4 bases and J 0 bases, leaving 16 bases between the germline ends. Looking up the rest from reference TRBV5-4 and TRBJ1-2 gives the full variable domain: ETGVTQSPTHLIKTRGQQVTLRCSSQSGHNTVSWYQQALGQGPQFIFQYYREEENGRGNFPPRFSGLQFPNYSSELNVNALELDDSALYLCASSMKGAGANYGYTFGSGTRLTVV.

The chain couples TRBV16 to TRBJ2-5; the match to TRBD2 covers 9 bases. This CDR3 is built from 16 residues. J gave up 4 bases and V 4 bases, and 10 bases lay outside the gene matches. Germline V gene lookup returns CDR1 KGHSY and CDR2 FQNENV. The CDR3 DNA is TGTGCCAGCAGCCGGGACTCGCGGGGGGGCCGAGAGACCCAGTACTTC. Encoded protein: CASSRDSRGGRETQYF.

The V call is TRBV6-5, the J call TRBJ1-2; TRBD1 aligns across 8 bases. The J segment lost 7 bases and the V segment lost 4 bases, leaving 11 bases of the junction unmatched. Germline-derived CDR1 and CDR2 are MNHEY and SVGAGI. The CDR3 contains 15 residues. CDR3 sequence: CASSFDWTGIGGYTF. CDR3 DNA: TGTGCCAGCAGTTTCGATTGGACAGGGATTGGTGGCTACACCTTC.

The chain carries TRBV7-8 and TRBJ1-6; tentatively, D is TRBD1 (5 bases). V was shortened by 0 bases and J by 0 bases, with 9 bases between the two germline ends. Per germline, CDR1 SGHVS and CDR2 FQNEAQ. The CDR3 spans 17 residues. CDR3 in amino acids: CASSLAGLRSYNSPLHF. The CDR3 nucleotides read TGTGCCAGCAGCTTAGCGGGGCTCCGCTCCTATAATTCACCCCTCCACTTT.

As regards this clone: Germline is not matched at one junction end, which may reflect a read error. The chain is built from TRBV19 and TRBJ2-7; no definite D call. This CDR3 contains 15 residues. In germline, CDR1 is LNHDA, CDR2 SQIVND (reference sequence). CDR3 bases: TGTGCCACTAGTTCAAACCTCTTTGGAGACTACGAGCAGTACTTC. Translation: CATSSNLFGDYEQYF.

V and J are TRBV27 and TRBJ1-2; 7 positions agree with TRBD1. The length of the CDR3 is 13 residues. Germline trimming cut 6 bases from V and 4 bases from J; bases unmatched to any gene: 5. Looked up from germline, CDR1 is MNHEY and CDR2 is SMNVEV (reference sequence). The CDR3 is CASSTDRLYGYTF. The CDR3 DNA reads TGTGCCAGCAGCACGGACAGGCTCTATGGCTACACCTTC.

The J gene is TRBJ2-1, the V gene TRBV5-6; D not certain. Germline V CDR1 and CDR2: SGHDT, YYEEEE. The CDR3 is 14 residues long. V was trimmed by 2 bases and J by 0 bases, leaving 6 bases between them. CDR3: CASSFRSSYNEQFF. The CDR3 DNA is TGTGCCAGCAGCTTTCGGAGCTCCTACAATGAGCAGTTCTTC.

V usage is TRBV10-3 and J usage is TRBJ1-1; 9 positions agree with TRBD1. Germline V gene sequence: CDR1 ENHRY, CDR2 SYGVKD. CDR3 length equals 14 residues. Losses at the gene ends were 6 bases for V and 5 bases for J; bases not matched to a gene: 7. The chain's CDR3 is CAIRGTGGFTEAFF. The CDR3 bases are TGTGCCATCAGAGGTACAGGGGGCTTTACTGAAGCTTTCTTT.

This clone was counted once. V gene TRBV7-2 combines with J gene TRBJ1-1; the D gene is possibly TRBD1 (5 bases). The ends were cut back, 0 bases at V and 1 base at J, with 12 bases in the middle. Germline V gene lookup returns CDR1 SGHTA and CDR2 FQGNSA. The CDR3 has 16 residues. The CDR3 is CASSLAGRGRNTEAFF. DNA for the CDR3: TGTGCCAGCAGCTTAGCAGGAAGGGGACGGAACACTGAAGCTTTCTTT.

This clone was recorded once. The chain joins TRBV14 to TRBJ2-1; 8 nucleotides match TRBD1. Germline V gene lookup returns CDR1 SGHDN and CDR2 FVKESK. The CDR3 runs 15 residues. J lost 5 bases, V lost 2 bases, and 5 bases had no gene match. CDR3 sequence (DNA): TGTGCCAGCAGCCAATGGACAGGGTTAGACAATGAGCAGTTCTTC. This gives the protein CASSQWTGLDNEQFF. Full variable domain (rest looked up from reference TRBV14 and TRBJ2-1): EAGVTQFPSHSVIEKGQTVTLRCDPISGHDNLYWYRRVMGKEIKFLLHFVKESKQDESGMPNNRFLAERTGGTYSTLKVQPAELEDSGVYFCASSQWTGLDNEQFFGPGTRLTVL.

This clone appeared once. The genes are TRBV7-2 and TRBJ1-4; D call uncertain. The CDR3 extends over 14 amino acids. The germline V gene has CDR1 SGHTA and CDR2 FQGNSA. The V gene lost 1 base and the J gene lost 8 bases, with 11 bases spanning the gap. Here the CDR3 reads CASSLVRGSEKLFF. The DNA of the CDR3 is TGTGCCAGCAGCTTAGTGAGAGGGTCCGAAAAACTGTTTTTT.